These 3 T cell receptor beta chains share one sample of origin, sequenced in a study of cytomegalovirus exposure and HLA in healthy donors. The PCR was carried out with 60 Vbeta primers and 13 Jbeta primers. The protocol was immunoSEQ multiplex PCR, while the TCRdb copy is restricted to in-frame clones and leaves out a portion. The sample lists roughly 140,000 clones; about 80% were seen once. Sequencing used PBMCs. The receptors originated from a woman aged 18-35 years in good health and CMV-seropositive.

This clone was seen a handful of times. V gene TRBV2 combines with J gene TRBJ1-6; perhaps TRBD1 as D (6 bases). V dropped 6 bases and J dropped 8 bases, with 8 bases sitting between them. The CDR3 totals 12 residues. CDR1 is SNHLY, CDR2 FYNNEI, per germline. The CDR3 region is CASSHRDSPLHF. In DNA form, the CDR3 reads TGTGCCAGCAGCCACAGGGATTCACCCCTCCACTTT.

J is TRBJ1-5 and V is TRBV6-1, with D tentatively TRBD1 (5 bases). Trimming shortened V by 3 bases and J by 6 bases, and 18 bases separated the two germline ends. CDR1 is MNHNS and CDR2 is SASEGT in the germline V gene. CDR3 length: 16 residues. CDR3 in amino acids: CASSESTTGPGQPQHF. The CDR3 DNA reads TGTGCCAGCAGTGAGTCGACAACAGGACCTGGTCAGCCCCAGCATTTT.

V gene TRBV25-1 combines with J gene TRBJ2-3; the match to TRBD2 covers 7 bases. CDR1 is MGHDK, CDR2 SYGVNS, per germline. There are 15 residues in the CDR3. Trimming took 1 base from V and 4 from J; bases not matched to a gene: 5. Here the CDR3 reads CASSESAGEADTQYF. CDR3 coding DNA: TGTGCCAGCAGTGAATCTGCGGGGGAAGCAGATACGCAGTATTTT. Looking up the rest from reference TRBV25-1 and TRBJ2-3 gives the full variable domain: EADIYQTPRYLVIGTGKKITLECSQTMGHDKMYWYQQDPGMELHLIHYSYGVNSTEKGDLSSESTVSRIRTEHFPLTLESARPSHTSQYLCASSESAGEADTQYFGPGTRLTVL.